One and the same sample provided the 14 T cell receptor beta chains below, sequenced in a study of tumor-infiltrating lymphocytes in primary liver carcinoma. Total RNA amounting to about 520 ng was the source from which TCR beta cDNA was made with a constant-region primer. ARM-PCR, slightly modified, supplied the TCR beta libraries through three nested multiplex PCR rounds. Two initial PCR rounds of about 11 cycles each paired TRBV1-TRBV30 forward primers with a C-beta reverse primer. MiXCR was run by TCRdb on the multiplex PCR reads, yielding one entry per CDR3 protein. Of hundreds of thousands of distinct CDR3 sequences in the sample, roughly 60% are singletons; the top ten hold roughly 9%. The researchers obtained blood RNA from unsorted whole blood and also extracted germline DNA. The sequencing input was peripheral blood. Every receptor here comes from a man between 40 and 49 years old with primary liver carcinoma and hepatitis B virus infection.

Details on this clonotype: A much larger clone lies one base from this, so it may be a read error. This chain links TRBV6-6 with TRBJ2-3; D tentatively reads TRBD1 or TRBD2 (5 bases each). CDR1 is MNHNY, CDR2 SVGAGI, per germline (reference sequence). There are 18 residues in the CDR3. CDR3 amino acids: CASSYSAPRVGDADTLYF. CDR3 in DNA: TGTGCCAGCAGTTACTCGGCCCCGAGGGTCGGGGACGCAGATACGCTGTATTTT.

This clonotype was counted a few times. This chain connects TRBV5-4 to TRBJ1-3; 7 bases are shared with TRBD1. This CDR3 has 14 amino acids. The V gene's germline CDR1 is SGHNT and CDR2 YYREEE (reference sequence). V dropped 2 bases and J dropped 4; count of bases not matched to a gene: 3. CDR3 sequence reads: CASSFQGGGNTIYF. For the CDR3, the DNA is TGTGCCAGCAGCTTTCAGGGGGGAGGAAACACCATATATTTT.

On this clonotype: Since a much larger clone is just one base distant, this may be a read error. In this CDR3 the conserved last residue, phenylalanine or tryptophan, is missing, so a read error is likely. CDR3 DNA sequence: TGCGCCAGCAGTAAAGGGTTAGCGGGAGGTAATGAGCAGTTCATC. Translated, it gives CASSKGLAGGNEQFI. V and J are TRBV10-1 and TRBJ2-1; 10 nucleotides line up with TRBD2. The CDR3 is made up of 15 amino acids. Looked up from germline, CDR1 is WNHNN and CDR2 is SYGVQD (reference sequence). Unmatched junction bases numbered 8, after V lost 5 bases and J lost 7 bases.

The chain couples TRBV13 to TRBJ2-1, with 11 bases identical to TRBD2. The V gene's germline CDR1 is PRHDT and CDR2 FYEKMQ (reference sequence). The CDR3 consists of 16 residues. The J segment lost 7 bases and the V segment lost 5 bases, leaving 10 bases of the junction unmatched. In nucleotides, the CDR3 is TGTGCCAGCAGCGCCCAGGCTAGCGGGAGGCGAAATGAGCAGTTCTTC. This gives the protein CASSAQASGRRNEQFF.

The rearrangement links TRBV4-2 to TRBJ2-7; 9 bases map to TRBD2. After removal of 2 bases from V and 4 bases from J, the junction contained 12 bases not matched to a gene. This CDR3 region has 17 residues. The germline CDR1 and CDR2 sequences are LGHNA and YNFKEQ. CDR3 region: CASSQSWGREGPYEQYF. For the CDR3, the DNA is TGTGCCAGCAGCCAATCGTGGGGGCGGGAGGGCCCGTACGAGCAGTACTTC.

This clonotype was found once. Given a much more abundant clone one base away, this may be a read error. This rearrangement joins TRBV6-6 to TRBJ2-7; 7 bases agree with TRBD2. Germline V CDR1 and CDR2: MNHNY, SVGAGI (reference sequence). This CDR3 has 16 residues. DNA of the CDR3: TGTGCCAGCAGTGAAACTCCGTCGGGAGGAAACTACGAGAAGTACTTC. This encodes CASSETPSGGNYEKYF.

V and J are TRBV6-2 or TRBV6-3 and TRBJ2-1, with 8 bases fitting TRBD2. The CDR3 covers 13 residues. Per the germline V gene, CDR1 is MNHEY and CDR2 is SVGEGT. V lost 10 bases to trimming and J lost 12 bases; unmatched junction nucleotides: 14. This CDR3 reads CANKNGGAWGQFF. As DNA, the CDR3 is TGTGCCAACAAAAACGGGGGGGCTTGGGGGCAGTTCTTC.

This clonotype showed up just a few times. The junction and the germline gene differ at one end; a read error may be behind it. The V and J genes are TRBV11-2 and TRBJ1-1; TRBD1 matches 8 bases. The V gene's germline CDR1 is SGHAT and CDR2 FQNNGV. The CDR3 is 15 residues long. For the CDR3, the DNA is TGTACCAGCAGCTCTAGGACAGGGAGTTTCACTGAAGCTTTCTTT. It is translated as CTSSSRTGSFTEAFF.

As concerns this clonotype: A much larger clone differs by one base, so this may be a read error. The rearrangement joins TRBV7-2 to TRBJ2-2; D not certain. Per the germline V gene, CDR1 is SGHTA and CDR2 is FQGNSA. V was pared by 2 bases and J by 2 bases, with 9 bases between. CDR3 size: 15 residues. CDR3 nucleotide sequence: TGTACCAGCAGCTTATTATCTGTTAACACCGGGGAGCTGTTTTTT. Its translation: CTSSLLSVNTGELFF.

The CDR3 here is CATSPSSSGANVLTF. CDR3 sequence (DNA): TGTGCCACCAGTCCTTCCAGCTCTGGGGCCAACGTCCTGACTTTC. The gene calls are TRBV24-1 and TRBJ2-6; D call uncertain. This CDR3 region has 15 residues. Germline CDR1 reads KGHDR; CDR2 reads SFDVKD. Trimming stripped 6 bases from V and 0 bases from J, with 8 bases between.

The V and J genes are TRBV6-5 and TRBJ2-1; D unclear. The CDR3 totals 14 residues. Germline loops: CDR1 MNHEY, CDR2 SVGAGI. V shed 6 bases and J shed 6 bases, with 15 bases lying between them. DNA of the CDR3: TGTGCCAGCAGAGCACTATTCTCTAGCAATGAGCAGTTCTTC. Translated, it gives CASRALFSSNEQFF.

Details on this clonotype: A much larger clone lies a single base off, so this may be a read error. The chain couples TRBV29-1 to TRBJ2-7; D could derive from TRBD1 or TRBD2 (5 bases each). V gave up 8 bases and J gave up 2 bases, with 16 bases separating them. From germline, CDR1 is SQVTM and CDR2 ANQGSEA. The CDR3 covers 13 residues. The CDR3 loop reads CSISGTPAYEQYF. CDR3 bases: TGCAGCATATCCGGGACCCCCGCCTACGAGCAGTACTTC.

This clonotype has more than one count but fewer than ten. This sequence may be a read error, since a much larger clone differs from it by one base. The chain couples TRBV6-2 or TRBV6-3 to TRBJ2-1, with D uncertain. Germline CDR1 reads MNHEY; CDR2 reads SVGEGT. The CDR3 length is 11 residues. Written as DNA, the CDR3 is TGTGCCTGCAGTAGAAGCGATGTGGAGTTCTTC. It encodes CACSRSDVEFF.

The rearrangement joins TRBV6-1 to TRBJ1-2; no clear D gene. The CDR3 loop spans 14 amino acids. The germline V gene encodes CDR1 MNHNS and CDR2 SASEGT. As DNA, the CDR3 is TGTGTCGCCCGTCCTCAGCTACTTAACTATGGCTACACCTTC. This translates into CVARPQLLNYGYTF.